This record covers a single TCR beta chain. The sample comes from a study of tumor-infiltrating lymphocytes in oesophageal squamous cell carcinoma. One entry per CDR3 protein, called by TCRdb with MiXCR from the PCR reads. The sample carries 9,500 to 12,000 distinct CDR3 sequences, approximately 60% recorded once. The TCR sequence derives from a male donor with esophageal squamous cell carcinoma. The material sequenced was esophageal tumor tissue.

The CDR3 DNA reads as TGTGCCAGCAGCTACCCTTTTGGACACCACTCTGGGGCCAACGTCCTGACTTTC. Translation: CASSYPFGHHSGANVLTF. V usage is TRBV7-2 and J usage is TRBJ2-6, with D perhaps TRBD1 (5 bases). Trimming stripped 4 bases from V and 0 bases from J, with 16 bases between. This CDR3 has 18 amino acids. Germline V CDR1 and CDR2: SGHTA, FQGNSA.